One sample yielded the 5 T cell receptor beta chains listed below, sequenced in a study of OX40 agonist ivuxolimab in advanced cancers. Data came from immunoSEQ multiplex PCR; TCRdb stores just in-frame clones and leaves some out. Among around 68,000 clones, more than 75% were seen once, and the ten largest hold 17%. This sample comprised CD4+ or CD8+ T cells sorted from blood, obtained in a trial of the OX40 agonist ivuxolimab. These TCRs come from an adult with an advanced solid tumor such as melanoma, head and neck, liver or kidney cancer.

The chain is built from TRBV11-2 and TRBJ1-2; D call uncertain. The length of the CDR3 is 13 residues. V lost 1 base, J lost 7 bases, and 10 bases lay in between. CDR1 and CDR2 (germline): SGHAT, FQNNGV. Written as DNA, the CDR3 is TGTGCCAGCAGCTTAGGCGGTGGGTTTGGCTACACCTTC. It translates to CASSLGGGFGYTF.

CDR3 coding DNA: TGTGCCAGCAGTCGGGGAGGGCCGGGGAGGCAGTATTTT. This translates into CASSRGGPGRQYF. The rearrangement uses TRBV27 and TRBJ2-3; 7 bases are a match to TRBD2. Germline V gene lookup returns CDR1 MNHEY and CDR2 SMNVEV (reference sequence). V shed 5 bases, J shed 11 bases, and the junction held 10 bases outside the gene matches. This CDR3 has 13 amino acids.

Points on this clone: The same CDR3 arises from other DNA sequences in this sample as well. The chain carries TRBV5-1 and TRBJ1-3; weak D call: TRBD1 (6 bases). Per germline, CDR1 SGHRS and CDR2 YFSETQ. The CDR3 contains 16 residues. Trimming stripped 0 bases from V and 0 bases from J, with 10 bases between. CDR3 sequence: CASSLGQADSGNTIYF. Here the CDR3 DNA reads TGCGCCAGCAGCTTGGGACAGGCTGACTCTGGAAACACCATATATTTT.

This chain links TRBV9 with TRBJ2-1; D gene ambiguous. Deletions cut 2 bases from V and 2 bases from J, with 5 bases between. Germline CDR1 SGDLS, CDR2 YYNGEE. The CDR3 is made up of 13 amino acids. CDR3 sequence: CASSVSPYNEQFF. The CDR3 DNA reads TGTGCCAGCAGCGTTTCCCCCTACAATGAGCAGTTCTTC.

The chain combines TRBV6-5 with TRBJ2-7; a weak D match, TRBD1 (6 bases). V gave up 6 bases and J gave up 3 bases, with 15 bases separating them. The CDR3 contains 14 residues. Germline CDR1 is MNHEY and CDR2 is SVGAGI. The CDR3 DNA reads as TGTGCCAGCAGCTATGTTCGGACAGACTACGAGCAGTACTTC. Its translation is CASSYVRTDYEQYF.